This T cell receptor beta chain comes out of a study of blood T cell repertoires in COVID-19. The CDR3 has 14 amino acids. The V gene lost 0 bases and the J gene lost 7 bases, with 12 bases spanning the gap. Germline CDR1 and CDR2: SGHAT and FQNNGV. Libraries were prepared by immunoSEQ multiplex PCR; TCRdb keeps only in-frame clonotypes and omits some of them. The sample holds 150,000 to 200,000 clones, 88% seen once. The gene calls are TRBV11-2 and TRBJ2-5, with D unresolved. Sequenced sample: peripheral blood. The TCR comes from a human donor in a cohort sampled during active COVID-19. The CDR3, as DNA: TGTGCCAGCAGCTTAGATTTGGGCGCAGGGACCCAGTACTTC. It specifies CASSLDLGAGTQYF.